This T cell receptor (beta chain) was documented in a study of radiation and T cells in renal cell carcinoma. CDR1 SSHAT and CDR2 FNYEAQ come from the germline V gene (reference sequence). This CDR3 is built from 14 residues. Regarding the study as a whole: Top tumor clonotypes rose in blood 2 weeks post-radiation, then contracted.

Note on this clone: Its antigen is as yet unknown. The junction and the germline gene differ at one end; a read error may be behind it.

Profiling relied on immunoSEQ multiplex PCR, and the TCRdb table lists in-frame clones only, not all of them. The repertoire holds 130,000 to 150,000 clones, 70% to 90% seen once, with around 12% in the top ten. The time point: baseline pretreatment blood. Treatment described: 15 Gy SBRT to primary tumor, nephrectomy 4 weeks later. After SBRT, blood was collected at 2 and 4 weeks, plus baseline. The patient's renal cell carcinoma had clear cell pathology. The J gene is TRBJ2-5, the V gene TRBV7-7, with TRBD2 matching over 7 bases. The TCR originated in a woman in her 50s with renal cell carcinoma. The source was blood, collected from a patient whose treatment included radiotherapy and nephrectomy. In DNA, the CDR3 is TGTGCTAGCAGCTTTGCCGGCGAGCGGGGGACCCAGTACTTC. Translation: CASSFAGERGTQYF.